Each of the 13 T cell receptor beta chains below was sequenced from the same sample in a study of T cell responses to AZD1222 COVID-19 vaccine. Using immunoSEQ multiplex PCR, the repertoire was profiled, and TCRdb retains in-frame clones only, with some absent. The data show about 120,000 clones, around 83% seen once. The sequenced sample was peripheral blood, obtained 28 days after the second AZD1222 dose. These receptors originate from an adult who received the AZD1222 COVID-19 vaccine.

The chain recombines TRBV19 with TRBJ1-5; D unresolved. Between the trimmed V and J ends, which lost 5 bases and 6 bases, there was a span of 32 bases. Germline loops: CDR1 LNHDA, CDR2 SQIVND (reference sequence). The CDR3 consists of 20 residues. The CDR3 DNA follows: TGTGCCAGTAGTCCCGAGCCCTCTGATTTAAGGAGGGAAAGTCGTCAGCCCCAGCATTTT. Encoded protein: CASSPEPSDLRRESRQPQHF. Variable domain in full (rest from reference TRBV19 and TRBJ1-5): DGGITQSPKYLFRKEGQNVTLSCEQNLNHDAMYWYRQDPGQGLRLIYYSQIVNDFQKGDIAEGYSVSREKKESFPLTVTSAQKNPTAFYLCASSPEPSDLRRESRQPQHFGDGTRLSIL.

The genes are TRBV12-3 or TRBV12-4 and TRBJ1-5; D call uncertain. V was pared by 2 bases and J by 7 bases, with 6 bases between. The CDR3 sequence is 12 residues long. CDR3 in amino acids: CASSLSSQPQHF. The CDR3 nucleotides are TGTGCCAGCAGTTTAAGTAGCCAGCCCCAGCATTTT.

This chain connects TRBV27 to TRBJ1-5; a weak D match, TRBD1 (5 bases). The germline gives CDR1 MNHEY, CDR2 SMNVEV (reference sequence). The CDR3 consists of 13 residues. Trimming removed 2 bases from V and 7 bases from J, with 9 bases in between. The CDR3 protein is CASSLRGAQPQHF. CDR3 DNA: TGTGCCAGCAGTTTAAGAGGGGCCCAGCCCCAGCATTTT.

The chain has TRBV18 and TRBJ2-1, with TRBD2 identical over 9 bases. The V gene end was trimmed by 5 bases and the J gene end by 7 bases; junction bases not matched to a gene: 3. CDR1 is KGHSH and CDR2 is LQKENI in the germline V gene. The CDR3 runs to 13 residues. The CDR3 sequence is CASSSGLANEQFF. The CDR3 DNA reads TGTGCCAGCTCATCTGGACTAGCGAATGAGCAGTTCTTC.

The gene calls are TRBV29-1 and TRBJ1-2; D is unresolved. Germline CDR1 SQVTM, CDR2 ANQGSEA. The ends were cut back, 1 base at V and 8 bases at J, with 8 bases in the middle. CDR3 length: 11 amino acids. CDR3 protein: CSVEGQGGYTF. The CDR3 coding sequence is TGCAGCGTTGAAGGACAAGGCGGCTACACCTTC.

J is TRBJ1-1 and V is TRBV7-9; 12 bases agree with TRBD1. CDR1 is SEHNR and CDR2 is FQNEAQ in the germline V gene (reference sequence). The V and J ends lost 4 bases and 2 bases, in that order; junction bases with no gene match: 5. This CDR3 is 16 amino acids long. CDR3: CASSSGTGGHNTEAFF. CDR3 DNA sequence: TGTGCCAGCAGCTCCGGGACAGGGGGCCACAACACTGAAGCTTTCTTT.

CDR3 residues: CASRGTGEYGYTF. The CDR3, as DNA: TGTGCCAGCAGGGGGACAGGGGAATATGGCTACACCTTC. The genes are TRBV28 and TRBJ1-2; TRBD1 matches at 10 bases. After removal of 6 bases from V and 5 bases from J, the junction contained 3 bases not matched to a gene. CDR1 is MDHEN and CDR2 is SYDVKM in the germline V gene. There are 13 residues in the CDR3.

This rearrangement joins TRBV11-2 to TRBJ1-6; a weak D match, TRBD1 (6 bases). The CDR3 length is 15 residues. CDR1 SGHAT and CDR2 FQNNGV come from the germline V gene. Trimming pared 1 base from V and 5 bases from J, leaving 9 bases between. CDR3 sequence (DNA): TGTGCCAGCAGCTTAGGGACAGCAAATAATTCACCCCTCCACTTT. Protein sequence: CASSLGTANNSPLHF.

The chain recombines TRBV13 with TRBJ2-7; 8 bases are a match to TRBD2. This CDR3 comprises 15 residues. Unmatched junction bases numbered 6, after V lost 5 bases and J lost 0 bases. In germline, CDR1 is PRHDT, CDR2 FYEKMQ (reference sequence). The CDR3 loop is CASSRRGGGSYEQYF. The CDR3 bases are TGTGCCAGCAGCCGCCGGGGGGGAGGCTCCTACGAGCAGTACTTC. Variable domain in full (rest from reference TRBV13 and TRBJ2-7): AAGVIQSPRHLIKEKRETATLKCYPIPRHDTVYWYQQGPGQDPQFLISFYEKMQSDKGSIPDRFSAQQFSDYHSELNMSSLELGDSALYFCASSRRGGGSYEQYFGPGTRLTVT.

The rearrangement uses TRBV7-9 and TRBJ2-7, with 11 bases fitting TRBD1. The ends lost 5 bases at V and 4 bases at J; junction bases unmatched: 19. From germline, CDR1 is SEHNR and CDR2 FQNEAQ (reference sequence). This CDR3 region has 19 residues. For the CDR3, the DNA is TGTGCCAGCAGCGACAACGAACGTAGGACAGGGGGCGCGAAATACGAGCAGTACTTC. It translates to CASSDNERRTGGAKYEQYF.

This clone was seen only a few times. The chain has TRBV3-1 (or the pseudogene TRBV3-2) and TRBJ1-4, with D possibly TRBD1 on 6 matching bases. Trimming pared 0 bases from V and 3 bases from J, leaving 20 bases between. The CDR3 is 19 residues long. Germline CDR1 and CDR2: LGHDT and YNNKEL (reference sequence). The DNA for the CDR3 is TGTGCCAGCAGCCAAGAGGACTTAGGGGGGGCGTTATCTAATGAAAAACTGTTTTTT. Residues: CASSQEDLGGALSNEKLFF.

The CDR3 DNA sequence: TGTGCCTGGATGAGGGCGGCGAACACTGAAGCTTTCTTT. Translated, it gives CAWMRAANTEAFF. The chain carries TRBV30 and TRBJ1-1; D is uncertain. V was shortened by 4 bases and J by 1 base, with 10 bases between the two germline ends. CDR3 length equals 13 residues. Germline values: CDR1 GTSNPN, CDR2 SVGIG (reference sequence).

A single count supports this clone. The chain employs TRBV11-3 and TRBJ2-3; 8 bases are shared with TRBD2. Looked up from germline, CDR1 is SGHNT and CDR2 is YENEEA. This CDR3 region has 19 residues. J lost 2 bases, V lost 0 bases, and 13 bases had no gene match. CDR3 coding DNA: TGTGCCAGCAGCTTAGAAGTTAGCGGGGAGCAATTAACCACAGATACGCAGTATTTT. It is translated as CASSLEVSGEQLTTDTQYF. Filled out from reference TRBV11-3 and TRBJ2-3, the complete variable domain reads EAGVVQSPRYKIIEKKQPVAFWCNPISGHNTLYWYLQNLGQGPELLIRYENEEAVDDSQLPKDRFSAERLKGVDSTLKIQPAELGDSAVYLCASSLEVSGEQLTTDTQYFGPGTRLTVL.